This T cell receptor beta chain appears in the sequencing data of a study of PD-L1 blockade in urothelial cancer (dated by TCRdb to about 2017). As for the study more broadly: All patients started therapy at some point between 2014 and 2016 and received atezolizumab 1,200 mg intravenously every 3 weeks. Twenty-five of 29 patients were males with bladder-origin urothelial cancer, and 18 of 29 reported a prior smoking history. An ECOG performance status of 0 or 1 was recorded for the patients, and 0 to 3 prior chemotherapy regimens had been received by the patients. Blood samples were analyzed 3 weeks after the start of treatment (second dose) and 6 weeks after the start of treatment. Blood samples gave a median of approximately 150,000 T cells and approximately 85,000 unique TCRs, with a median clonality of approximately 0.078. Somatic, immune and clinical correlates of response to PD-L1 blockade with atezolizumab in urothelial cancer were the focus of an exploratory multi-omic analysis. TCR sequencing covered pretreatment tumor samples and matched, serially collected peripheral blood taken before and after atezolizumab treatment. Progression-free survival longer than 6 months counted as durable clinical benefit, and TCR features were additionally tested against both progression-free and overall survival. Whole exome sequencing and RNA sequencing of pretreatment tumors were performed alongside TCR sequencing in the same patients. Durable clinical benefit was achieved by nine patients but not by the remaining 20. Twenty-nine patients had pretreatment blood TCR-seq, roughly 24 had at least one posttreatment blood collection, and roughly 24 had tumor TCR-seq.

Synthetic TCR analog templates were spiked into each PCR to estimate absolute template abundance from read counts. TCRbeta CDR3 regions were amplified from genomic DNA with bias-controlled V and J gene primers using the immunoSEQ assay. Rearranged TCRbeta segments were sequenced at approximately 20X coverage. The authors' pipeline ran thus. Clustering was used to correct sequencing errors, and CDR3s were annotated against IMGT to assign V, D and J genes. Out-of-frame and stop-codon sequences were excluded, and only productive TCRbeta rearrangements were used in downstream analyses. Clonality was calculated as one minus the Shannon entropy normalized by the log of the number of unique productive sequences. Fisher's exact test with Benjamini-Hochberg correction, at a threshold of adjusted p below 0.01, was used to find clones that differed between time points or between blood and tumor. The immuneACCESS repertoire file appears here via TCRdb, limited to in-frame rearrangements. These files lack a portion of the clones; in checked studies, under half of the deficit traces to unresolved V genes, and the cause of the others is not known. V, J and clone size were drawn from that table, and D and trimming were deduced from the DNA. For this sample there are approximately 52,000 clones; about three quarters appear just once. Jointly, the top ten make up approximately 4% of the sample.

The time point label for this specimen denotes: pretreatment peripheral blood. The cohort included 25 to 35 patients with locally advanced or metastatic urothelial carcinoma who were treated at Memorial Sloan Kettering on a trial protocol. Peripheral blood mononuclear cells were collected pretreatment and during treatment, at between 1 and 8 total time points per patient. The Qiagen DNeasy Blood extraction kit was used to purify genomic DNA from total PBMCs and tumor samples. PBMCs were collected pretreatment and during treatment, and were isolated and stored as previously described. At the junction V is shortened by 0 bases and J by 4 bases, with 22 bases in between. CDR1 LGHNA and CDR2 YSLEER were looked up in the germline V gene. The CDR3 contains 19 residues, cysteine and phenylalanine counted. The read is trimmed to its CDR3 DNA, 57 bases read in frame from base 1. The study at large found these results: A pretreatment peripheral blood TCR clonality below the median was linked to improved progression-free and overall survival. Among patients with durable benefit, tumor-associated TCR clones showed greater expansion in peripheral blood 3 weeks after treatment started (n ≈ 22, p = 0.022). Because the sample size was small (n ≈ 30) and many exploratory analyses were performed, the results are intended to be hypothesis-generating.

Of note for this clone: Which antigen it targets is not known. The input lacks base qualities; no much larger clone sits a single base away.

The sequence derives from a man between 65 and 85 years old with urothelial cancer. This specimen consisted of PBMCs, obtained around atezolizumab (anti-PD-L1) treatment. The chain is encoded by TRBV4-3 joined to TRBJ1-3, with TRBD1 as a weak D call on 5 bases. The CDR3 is CASSQDPSTGGFAGNTIYF. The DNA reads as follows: TGCGCCAGCAGCCAAGATCCTTCCACGGGGGGTTTCGCAGGAAACACCATATATTTT.